The next 17 T cell receptor beta chains were all read from a single sample in a study of cytomegalovirus exposure and HLA in healthy donors. Primers: 60 Vbeta forward and 13 Jbeta reverse. Clones were read by immunoSEQ multiplex PCR, and TCRdb kept only the in-frame ones, dropping some. The sample contains some 190,000 clones, approximately 80% of which appear only once. Source material: PBMCs. Receptors originate from a man aged 35-49 years in good health and CMV-seropositive.

In this sample, this clone turned up a few times. CDR3 coding DNA: TGTGCCAGCAGCTTAGTAGGCGGGGTCAACGGGGGCTACACCTTC. Its translation is CASSLVGGVNGGYTF. The chain uses TRBV7-8 and TRBJ1-2; D is undetermined. Per the germline V gene, CDR1 is SGHVS and CDR2 is FQNEAQ. V was shortened by 1 base and J by 8 bases, with 17 bases between the two germline ends. This CDR3 is built from 15 residues.

DNA of the CDR3: TGTGCCAGCAGTGAACCCCCGGGACAGGGGGTGGGAACTAATGAAAAACTGTTTTTT. Translated, it gives CASSEPPGQGVGTNEKLFF. V is TRBV2 and J is TRBJ1-4; 11 bases map to TRBD1. Looked up from germline, CDR1 is SNHLY and CDR2 is FYNNEI. The CDR3 has 19 residues. Germline trimming cut 2 bases from V and 1 base from J; bases unmatched to any gene: 9. The entire variable domain, with the rest obtained from reference TRBV2 and TRBJ1-4, is as follows: EPEVTQTPSHQVTQMGQEVILRCVPISNHLYFYWYRQILGQKVEFLVSFYNNEISEKSEIFDDQFSVERPDGSNFTLKIRSTKLEDSAMYFCASSEPPGQGVGTNEKLFFGSGTQLSVL.

V and J are TRBV7-3 and TRBJ2-3; TRBD2 might be the D (6 bases). V lost 4 bases and J 0 bases, leaving 8 bases between the germline ends. The CDR3 covers 14 residues. Germline assignment: CDR1 SGHTA and CDR2 FQGTGA. For the CDR3, the DNA is TGTGCCAGCAGCTCCGGGACTAGCACAGATACGCAGTATTTT. Translated: CASSSGTSTDTQYF.

The chain joins TRBV7-2 to TRBJ2-5; TRBD2 aligns across 7 bases. The CDR3 totals 17 residues. V shed 2 bases, J shed 5 bases, and the junction held 14 bases outside the gene matches. CDR1 is SGHTA, CDR2 FQGNSA, per germline. CDR3 in amino acids: CASSLTGGGSGWETQYF. The CDR3 DNA reads as TGTGCCAGCAGCTTAACGGGAGGCGGGAGTGGTTGGGAGACCCAGTACTTC.

Written as DNA, the CDR3 is TGTGCCAGCAGTTTGGGGACAGGACAATACGAGCGGCAGTACTTC. It is translated as CASSLGTGQYERQYF. The J gene is TRBJ2-7, the V gene TRBV28, with 8 nucleotides matching TRBD1. In germline, CDR1 is MDHEN, CDR2 SYDVKM. The CDR3 is 15 amino acids. Unmatched junction bases numbered 13, after V lost 3 bases and J lost 9 bases.

V and J are TRBV7-2 and TRBJ1-2; D is possibly TRBD1 (5 bases). CDR1 and CDR2 (germline): SGHTA, FQGNSA. The CDR3 is 15 residues long. V was cut by 3 bases and J by 0 bases, with 11 bases left in between. The CDR3 is CASSFGRGTNYGYTF. Written as DNA, the CDR3 is TGTGCCAGCAGCTTCGGGAGGGGTACTAACTATGGCTACACCTTC. Complete variable domain (other parts from reference TRBV7-2 and TRBJ1-2): GAGVSQSPSNKVTEKGKDVELRCDPISGHTALYWYRQSLGQGLEFLIYFQGNSAPDKSGLPSDRFSAERTGGSVSTLTIQRTQQEDSAVYLCASSFGRGTNYGYTFGSGTRLTVV.

The CDR3 DNA sequence: TGCGCCAGCAGCCAACCAACCGGGGAGCTGTTTTTT. Translating gives CASSQPTGELFF. The chain has TRBV4-1 and TRBJ2-2; no reliable D call. The germline CDR1 and CDR2 sequences are MGHRA and YSYEKL. The CDR3 is 12 amino acids. V shed 2 bases and J shed 5 bases, with 3 bases lying between them.

The rearrangement links TRBV4-1 to TRBJ2-3; 10 positions match TRBD2. Per the germline V gene, CDR1 is MGHRA and CDR2 is YSYEKL. V gave up 0 bases and J gave up 2 bases; unmatched junction bases: 11. The CDR3 runs to 19 residues. The chain's CDR3 is CASSQDRGGSGGYTDTQYF. The CDR3 DNA reads as TGCGCCAGCAGCCAAGATAGGGGAGGTAGCGGGGGGTACACAGATACGCAGTATTTT.

V gene TRBV9 combines with J gene TRBJ1-5; a weak D match, TRBD1 (5 bases). CDR1 and CDR2 (germline): SGDLS, YYNGEE. The V and J ends lost 4 bases and 3 bases respectively, with 14 bases between them. The CDR3 totals 15 residues. The CDR3 bases are TGTGCCAGCAGCTGGGGCGATTTCCCCAATCAGCCCCAGCATTTT. Amino acid sequence: CASSWGDFPNQPQHF.

The chain links TRBV20-1 to TRBJ1-2; D is possibly TRBD1 (6 bases). The germline V and J ends were trimmed by 4 bases and 7 bases, with 10 bases remaining between them. Germline V gives CDR1 DFQATT, CDR2 SNEGSKA (reference sequence). The CDR3 is 11 residues long. Here the CDR3 reads CSAMGARGYTF. The CDR3 DNA reads as TGCAGTGCTATGGGGGCTCGTGGCTACACCTTC.

This chain joins TRBV6-1 and TRBJ1-1; no clear D gene. The germline CDR1 and CDR2 sequences are MNHNS and SASEGT. The V and J ends lost 5 bases and 4 bases respectively, with 5 bases between them. There are 11 residues in the CDR3. This CDR3 is CASSYGTEAFF. CDR3 coding DNA: TGTGCCAGCAGTTACGGCACTGAAGCTTTCTTT.

Only a few counts were recorded for this clone. This chain links TRBV7-8 with TRBJ2-7, with D unresolved. This CDR3 contains 11 residues. Germline V gives CDR1 SGHVS, CDR2 FQNEAQ. The V and J ends lost 0 bases and 6 bases respectively, with 3 bases between them. CDR3 DNA sequence: TGTGCCAGCAGCTTAGCCCGCGAGCAGTACTTC. It encodes CASSLAREQYF.

The rearrangement uses TRBV5-1 and TRBJ2-5; 15 bases map to TRBD2. Losses at the gene ends were 2 bases for V and 5 bases for J; bases not matched to a gene: 4. Germline lookup yields CDR1 SGHRS and CDR2 YFSETQ. The CDR3 extends over 16 amino acids. In nucleotides, the CDR3 is TGCGCCAGCAGCTTCGGACTAGCGGGGGGGCAGGAGACCCAGTACTTC. Residues: CASSFGLAGGQETQYF.

The chain is built from TRBV5-8 and TRBJ1-1; D gene unclear. The V and J ends lost 5 bases and 6 bases respectively, with 14 bases between them. Germline V gene sequence: CDR1 SGHTS, CDR2 YDEGEE. There are 13 residues in the CDR3. The CDR3 spells CASSTRVWAEAFF. The CDR3 DNA is TGTGCCAGCAGTACGAGGGTATGGGCTGAAGCTTTCTTT.

This chain links TRBV5-5 with TRBJ1-6; the D gene is possibly TRBD1 (5 bases). The CDR3 runs to 14 residues. Germline V gene data show CDR1 as SGHKS and CDR2 as YYEKEE (reference sequence). Trimming removed 5 bases from V and 2 bases from J, with 8 bases in between. The CDR3 here is CASRGAAYNSPLHF. The CDR3, as DNA: TGTGCCAGCAGAGGGGCGGCCTATAATTCACCCCTCCACTTT.

V is TRBV4-3 and J is TRBJ2-1; no firm D call. Germline V gene lookup returns CDR1 LGHNA and CDR2 YSLEER. The CDR3 length is 13 residues. Trimming pared 1 base from V and 5 bases from J, leaving 6 bases between. The CDR3 DNA reads TGCGCCAGCAGCCAAGTAAATGACAATGAGCAGTTCTTC. Translated: CASSQVNDNEQFF.

The chain couples TRBV9 to TRBJ2-3; 10 bases map to TRBD2. This CDR3 is 17 amino acids long. V was pared by 3 bases and J by 2 bases, with 9 bases of the junction left unmatched. Looked up from germline, CDR1 is SGDLS and CDR2 is YYNGEE. The CDR3 spells CASSAYSLAGNTDTQYF. DNA for the CDR3: TGTGCCAGCAGCGCGTACTCACTAGCGGGGAACACAGATACGCAGTATTTT.